Below are 11 T cell receptor beta chains sequenced from a single sample in a study of shared clonotypes between healthy human individuals. Some clones are missing from TCRdb's copy, which holds only in-frame ones; the method was immunoSEQ multiplex PCR. The sample lists just over 2,000,000 clones, 90% to 95% occurring once. Sequencing input: naive CD4+ T cells sorted from blood. Subset denoted: CD45RA+ positively selected. These receptors came from a man aged 18 to 35 in good health.

The chain recombines TRBV5-1 with TRBJ1-1; D gene uncertain. The V end was cut by 6 bases, the J end by 0 bases, with 9 bases between. The CDR3 is 13 amino acids. Germline CDR1 is SGHRS and CDR2 is YFSETQ. The CDR3 nucleotides read TGCGCCAGCAAAGAGAACATGAACACTGAAGCTTTCTTT. This encodes CASKENMNTEAFF. Full variable domain (outside the CDR3, taken from reference TRBV5-1 and TRBJ1-1): KAGVTQTPRYLIKTRGQQVTLSCSPISGHRSVSWYQQTPGQGLQFLFEYFSETQRNKGNFPGRFSGRQFSNSRSEMNVSTLELGDSALYLCASKENMNTEAFFGQGTRLTVV.

The chain recombines TRBV25-1 with TRBJ1-3; possible D gene TRBD1, 6 bases. V was clipped by 4 bases and J by 4 bases, with 17 bases between them. Germline V gives CDR1 MGHDK, CDR2 SYGVNS. The CDR3 spans 16 residues. The CDR3 protein is CASSGHTGTKGNTIYF. For the CDR3, the DNA is TGTGCCAGCAGTGGGCATACCGGGACAAAAGGAAACACCATATATTTT.

V and J are TRBV4-3 and TRBJ2-3; 11 nucleotides line up with TRBD2. V gave up 4 bases and J gave up 0 bases; unmatched junction bases: 3. This CDR3 comprises 16 residues. Germline lookup yields CDR1 LGHNA and CDR2 YSLEER. This CDR3 reads CASSLGLAESTDTQYF. CDR3 in DNA: TGCGCCAGCAGCCTGGGACTAGCGGAGAGCACAGATACGCAGTATTTT.

About this clone: Distinct nucleotide sequences in the sample also encode this CDR3. The CDR3 sequence: CASSRLAGIYEQYF. The CDR3 nucleotides are TGTGCCAGCAGCCGACTAGCGGGCATCTACGAGCAGTACTTC. This chain joins TRBV7-2 and TRBJ2-7; 10 bases match TRBD2. Losses at the gene ends were 5 bases for V and 3 bases for J; bases not matched to a gene: 4. The CDR3 loop spans 14 amino acids. Germline V gene sequence: CDR1 SGHTA, CDR2 FQGNSA.

V and J are TRBV7-9 and TRBJ2-3, with 7 bases lining up with TRBD1. Trimming removed 5 bases from V and 7 bases from J; junction bases left unmatched: 6. CDR1 and CDR2 from the germline V gene are SEHNR and FQNEAQ (reference sequence). The CDR3 consists of 13 residues. CDR3 protein: CASSKTGDHTQYF. CDR3 sequence (DNA): TGTGCCAGCAGCAAAACAGGGGACCATACGCAGTATTTT.

This chain connects TRBV5-1 to TRBJ2-7; a weak D match, TRBD1 (6 bases). V dropped 5 bases and J dropped 0 bases, with 15 bases sitting between them. The CDR3 loop spans 15 amino acids. The germline CDR1 and CDR2 sequences are SGHRS and YFSETQ. The chain's CDR3 is CASRWTEMSSYEQYF. In DNA form, the CDR3 reads TGCGCCAGCAGATGGACAGAGATGAGCTCCTACGAGCAGTACTTC. The complete variable domain, with remaining parts taken from reference TRBV5-1 and TRBJ2-7, reads KAGVTQTPRYLIKTRGQQVTLSCSPISGHRSVSWYQQTPGQGLQFLFEYFSETQRNKGNFPGRFSGRQFSNSRSEMNVSTLELGDSALYLCASRWTEMSSYEQYFGPGTRLTVT.

This clone was observed once. The V gene is TRBV6-6, the J gene TRBJ2-1; D not certain. V was trimmed by 2 bases and J by 5 bases, leaving 7 bases between them. This CDR3 has 13 amino acids. Germline CDR1 is MNHNY and CDR2 is SVGAGI (reference sequence). The chain's CDR3 is CASSYGPNNEQFF. CDR3 DNA: TGTGCCAGCAGTTACGGGCCAAACAATGAGCAGTTCTTC.

The chain recombines TRBV11-2 with TRBJ2-7; a possible D gene is TRBD2 (5 bases). CDR3 size: 12 residues. The ends were cut back, 4 bases at V and 3 bases at J, with 7 bases in the middle. In germline, CDR1 is SGHAT, CDR2 FQNNGV. CDR3 loop: CASSSGNYEQYF. The DNA for the CDR3 is TGTGCCAGCAGCTCCGGGAACTACGAGCAGTACTTC.

CDR3 amino acids: CASRTGLGNTIYF. The DNA of the CDR3 is TGCGCCAGCAGAACAGGACTCGGAAACACCATATATTTT. The chain recombines TRBV5-1 with TRBJ1-3, with D tentatively TRBD1 (5 bases). CDR3 length equals 13 residues. Germline assignment: CDR1 SGHRS and CDR2 YFSETQ. V dropped 5 bases and J dropped 4 bases, with 10 bases sitting between them.

This clone was seen only once. The rearrangement links TRBV18 to TRBJ1-1; TRBD1 might be the D (5 bases). V was shortened by 6 bases and J by 2 bases, with 10 bases between the two germline ends. Looked up from germline, CDR1 is KGHSH and CDR2 is LQKENI. The CDR3 is made up of 13 amino acids. The CDR3 reads CASSGGINTEAFF. CDR3 DNA sequence: TGTGCCAGCTCTGGGGGGATAAACACTGAAGCTTTCTTT.

The chain joins TRBV5-1 to TRBJ1-1; TRBD1 matches at 8 bases. V shed 4 bases, J shed 5 bases, and the junction held 7 bases outside the gene matches. Germline V gene data show CDR1 as SGHRS and CDR2 as YFSETQ. This CDR3 region has 14 residues. The CDR3 loop reads CASSSSGGWTEAFF. CDR3 nucleotide sequence: TGCGCCAGCAGCAGTTCAGGGGGCTGGACTGAAGCTTTCTTT.